This T cell receptor (beta chain) was sequenced during a study of blood T cell repertoires in COVID-19. Turning to the study itself: From the United States, Italy and Spain came samples of acute and convalescent COVID-19. T cells, B-cell-depleted T cells, or PBMCs supplied cDNA or gDNA.

CDR1 and CDR2 (germline): DFQATT, SNEGSKA (reference sequence). The V segment lost 3 bases and the J segment 3 bases; nucleotides outside the gene matches: 6. This CDR3 contains 16 residues. The protocol was immunoSEQ multiplex PCR, while the TCRdb copy is restricted to in-frame clones and leaves out a portion. This sample has about 200,000 clones, with around nine tenths found just once. The receptor comes from a man aged 40-49 years with acute or convalescent COVID-19. Sequencing was done on a sample of peripheral blood. The rearrangement joins TRBV20-1 to TRBJ2-5; 14 bases are a match to TRBD2. The chain's CDR3 is CSASGLAGGNEETQYF. The CDR3, as DNA: TGCAGTGCTAGTGGACTAGCGGGGGGAAATGAAGAGACCCAGTACTTC.